Listed below are T cell receptor beta chains from one sample, sequenced in a study of technical replicates of blood from a few donors. The method was immunoSEQ multiplex PCR; TCRdb's version includes in-frame clones alone and lacks a portion of them. The sample includes about 89,000 clones, approximately 96% of them seen just once. Source material: T cells isolated from PBMCs. These TCRs come from a human donor in good health. CDR3s include the opening cysteine and the closing phenylalanine or tryptophan. A D gene is named only where the DNA matches it firmly. Rows may omit the clone size; those that give it use once, few, many or a size class.

. | TRBJ1-1 | TRBV5-6 | . | CASSLFGGRASTEAFF | TGTGCCAGCAGCTTGTTTGGCGGCAGGGCGAGCACTGAAGCTTTCTTT
. | TRBJ2-7 | TRBV28 | TRBD1 | CASSPWTGGSKQYF | TGTGCCAGCAGTCCGTGGACAGGAGGAAGCAAGCAGTACTTC
. | TRBJ2-3 | TRBV19 | TRBD2 | CASSSASGRPTDTQYF | TGTGCCAGTAGTTCGGCGAGCGGGAGACCCACAGATACGCAGTATTTT
. | TRBJ2-1 | TRBV19 | TRBD1 | CASSIRQGVLGEQFF | TGTGCCAGTAGTATCAGACAGGGGGTGCTAGGGGAGCAGTTCTTC
. | TRBJ2-7 | TRBV7-9 | . | CASSFSRSEQYF | TGTGCCAGCAGCTTTTCGAGGAGCGAGCAGTACTTC
once | TRBJ1-1 | TRBV5-1 | TRBD1 | CASSLAGTGGGEAFF | TGCGCCAGCAGCTTGGCCGGGACAGGGGGCGGTGAAGCTTTCTTT
once | TRBJ1-1 | TRBV18 | . | CASSPGQGSTEAFF | TGTGCCAGCTCACCGGGGCAGGGGAGCACTGAAGCTTTCTTT
. | TRBJ2-7 | TRBV21-1 | . | CASSKEGREQYF | TGTGCCAGCAGCAAAGAGGGGCGCGAGCAGTACTTC
once | TRBJ1-2 | TRBV19 | . | CASSIVVWAAARDYGYTF | TGTGCCAGTAGTATAGTAGTCTGGGCCGCCGCCAGGGACTATGGCTACACCTTC
. | TRBJ2-2 | TRBV2 | . | CASRSEGVRELFF | TGTGCCAGCAGATCAGAGGGCGTTCGGGAGCTGTTTTTT
. | TRBJ2-7 | TRBV18 | TRBD2 | CASSPQGSGGPYEQYF | TGTGCCAGCTCACCACAGGGGTCGGGGGGGCCCTACGAGCAGTACTTC
. | TRBJ2-7 | TRBV30 | TRBD1 | CAWVGTGDYEQYF | TGTGCCTGGGTCGGGACAGGTGACTACGAGCAGTACTTC
. | TRBJ2-1 | TRBV29-1 | TRBD2 | CSIRVTSGSDEQFF | TGCAGCATTCGGGTGACTAGCGGGAGTGATGAGCAGTTCTTC
once | TRBJ2-1 | TRBV13 | . | CASSLVYSMSSYNEQFF | TGTGCCAGCAGCTTAGTTTACAGTATGAGCTCCTACAATGAGCAGTTCTTC
. | TRBJ2-3 | TRBV5-1 | TRBD2 | CASRVLAGLTDTQYF | TGCGCCAGCAGGGTACTAGCGGGCCTCACAGATACGCAGTATTTT
. | TRBJ2-3 | TRBV9 | TRBD2 | CASSISGAGRITDTQYF | TGTGCCAGCAGCATTAGCGGGGCCGGGCGGATCACAGATACGCAGTATTTT
. | TRBJ2-3 | TRBV7-2 | TRBD2 | CASSPLTSGRGTDTQYF | TGTGCCAGCAGCCCCCTGACTAGCGGGAGGGGGACAGATACGCAGTATTTT
once | TRBJ2-5 | TRBV28 | . | CASSLRGRETQYF | TGTGCCAGCAGTTTAAGGGGCAGGGAGACCCAGTACTTC
. | TRBJ1-2 | TRBV30 | TRBD1 | CAWLGQGSNRYGYTF | TGTGCCTGGTTAGGACAGGGAAGTAACCGGTATGGCTACACCTTC
. | TRBJ2-1 | TRBV13 | TRBD2 | CASSFTTSGNRNEQFF | TGTGCCAGCAGCTTCACTACTAGCGGGAATCGCAATGAGCAGTTCTTC
. | TRBJ1-6 | TRBV27 | . | CASSWASLNSPLHF | TGTGCCAGCAGTTGGGCCAGCCTTAATTCACCCCTCCACTTT
. | TRBJ1-6 | TRBV11-3 | TRBD1 | CASSARDSDSPLHF | TGTGCCAGCAGCGCCCGGGACAGCGATTCACCCCTCCACTTT
. | TRBJ1-1 | TRBV9 | TRBD1 | CASSLDRDTEAFF | TGTGCCAGCAGCCTCGACAGGGACACTGAAGCTTTCTTT
. | TRBJ1-2 | TRBV5-1 | . | CASSLLGRPQVSGYTF | TGCGCCAGCAGCCTATTAGGCAGGCCCCAAGTTAGTGGCTACACCTTC
. | TRBJ2-5 | TRBV7-2 | . | CASSLGRYQETQYF | TGTGCCAGCAGCTTAGGGCGGTACCAAGAGACCCAGTACTTC
. | TRBJ1-5 | TRBV6-5 | . | CASSPQGYSNQPQHF | TGTGCCAGCAGTCCACAGGGATACAGCAATCAGCCCCAGCATTTT
. | TRBJ2-3 | TRBV23-1 | TRBD2 | CASSQLGLAGGQDTQYF | TGCGCCAGCAGTCAACTTGGACTAGCGGGGGGCCAAGATACGCAGTATTTT
. | TRBJ2-1 | TRBV6-4 | TRBD2 | CASSDIQRGLNEQFF | TGTGCCAGCAGTGACATTCAGCGGGGTTTGAATGAGCAGTTCTTC
. | TRBJ2-7 | TRBV6-5 | TRBD2 | CASRRSGRPSYEQYF | TGTGCCAGCAGGCGTAGCGGGAGGCCCTCCTACGAGCAGTACTTC
. | TRBJ2-5 | TRBV30 | . | CAWTGLAWETQYF | TGTGCCTGGACAGGCCTGGCGTGGGAGACCCAGTACTTC
. | TRBJ2-7 | TRBV5-1 | TRBD1 | CASSPTGGPFEQYF | TGCGCCAGCAGCCCGACAGGGGGCCCCTTCGAGCAGTACTTC
. | TRBJ2-1 | TRBV5-3 | . | CARSYHMYNEQFF | TGTGCCAGAAGCTACCACATGTACAATGAGCAGTTCTTC
once | TRBJ2-5 | TRBV11-3 | TRBD2 | CASSPPGLAGGTQYF | TGTGCCAGCAGCCCGCCGGGACTAGCGGGAGGGACCCAGTACTTC
. | TRBJ2-4 | TRBV11-2 | TRBD2 | CASSLTGGRDKNIQYF | TGTGCCAGCAGCTTAACGGGAGGAAGGGACAAAAACATTCAGTACTTC
. | TRBJ1-2 | TRBV18 | . | CASSPVLADYGYTF | TGTGCCAGCTCACCTGTTTTGGCGGATTATGGCTACACCTTC
. | TRBJ2-1 | TRBV19 | . | CASTTAGPQFF | TGTGCCAGTACTACCGCGGGGCCGCAGTTCTTC
. | TRBJ2-7 | TRBV5-4 | . | CASSHTGVLYEQYF | TGTGCCAGCAGTCACACCGGGGTTTTGTACGAGCAGTACTTC
. | TRBJ2-7 | TRBV6-5 | TRBD1 | CASSYSTGWNEQYF | TGTGCCAGCAGTTACTCGACAGGGTGGAACGAGCAGTACTTC
. | TRBJ2-3 | TRBV5-1 | . | CASSLPGLGTDTQYF | TGCGCCAGCAGCTTGCCGGGACTTGGCACAGATACGCAGTATTTT
. | TRBJ2-7 | TRBV27 | . | CASSLAQSYEQYF | TGTGCCAGCAGTTTAGCTCAGTCCTACGAGCAGTACTTC
. | TRBJ2-7 | TRBV27 | TRBD2 | CASSTSGRYYEQYF | TGTGCCAGCTCTACTAGCGGGAGGTACTACGAGCAGTACTTC
. | TRBJ1-3 | TRBV5-5 | . | CASGRPSSGNTIYF | TGTGCCAGCGGTCGACCTAGCTCTGGAAACACCATATATTTT
. | TRBJ1-2 | TRBV5-1 | . | CASSLTAGRNYGYTF | TGCGCCAGCAGCTTGACGGCGGGTCGTAACTATGGCTACACCTTC
. | TRBJ1-2 | TRBV19 | . | CASTTSVNYGYTF | TGTGCCAGTACCACCAGCGTAAACTATGGCTACACCTTC
. | TRBJ1-1 | TRBV5-1 | . | CASGGDEAEAFF | TGCGCCAGCGGGGGGGATGAGGCTGAAGCTTTCTTT
once | TRBJ1-2 | TRBV28 | . | CASSLVRDPNYGYTF | TGTGCCAGCAGTTTAGTTCGAGATCCCAACTATGGCTACACCTTC
. | TRBJ1-5 | TRBV10-1 | TRBD1 | CASSESVGDRDSNQPQHF | TGCGCCAGCAGTGAGTCTGTAGGGGACAGAGATAGCAATCAGCCCCAGCATTTT
. | TRBJ2-2 | TRBV4-1 | . | CASSQLSGWAGELFF | TGCGCCAGCAGCCAATTGTCAGGGTGGGCCGGGGAGCTGTTTTTT
. | TRBJ1-1 | TRBV6-1 | . | CASSEAGQSEAFF | TGTGCCAGCAGTGAAGCCGGACAGTCAGAAGCTTTCTTT
. | TRBJ2-1 | TRBV5-1 | . | CASSNPRIDRNTYNEQFF | TGCGCCAGCAGCAACCCGCGTATTGACAGGAATACCTACAATGAGCAGTTCTTC
. | TRBJ2-2 | TRBV2 | . | CASSEAGGGTGELFF | TGTGCCAGCAGTGAAGCCGGGGGTGGCACCGGGGAGCTGTTTTTT
. | TRBJ1-6 | TRBV4-1 | . | CASSQDGYRASPLHF | TGCGCCAGCAGCCAAGATGGTTACAGGGCTTCACCCCTCCACTTT